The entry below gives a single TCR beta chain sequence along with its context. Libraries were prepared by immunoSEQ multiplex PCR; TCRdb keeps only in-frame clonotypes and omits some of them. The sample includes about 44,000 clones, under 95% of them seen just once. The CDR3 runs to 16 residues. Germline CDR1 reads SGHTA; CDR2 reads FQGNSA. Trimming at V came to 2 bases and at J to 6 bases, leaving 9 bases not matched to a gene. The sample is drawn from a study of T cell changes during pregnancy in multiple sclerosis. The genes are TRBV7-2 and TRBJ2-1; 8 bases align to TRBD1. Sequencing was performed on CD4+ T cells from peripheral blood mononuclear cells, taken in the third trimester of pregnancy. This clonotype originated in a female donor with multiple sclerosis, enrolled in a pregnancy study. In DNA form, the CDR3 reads TGTGCCAGCAGCTTACCAAAGGACAGGGTGCGCAATGAGCAGTTCTTC. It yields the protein CASSLPKDRVRNEQFF.